Detailed here is one TCR beta chain. The data originate from a study of CD8 T cells in Susac syndrome. CDR1 is SGHAT and CDR2 is FQNNGV in the germline V gene. The CDR3 loop spans 15 amino acids. Trimming took 3 bases from V and 0 from J, leaving 11 bases between them. cDNA came from around 0.54 to 1 ug RNA primed by random hexamers. Multiplex PCR with immunoSEQ amplified the TCR beta CDR3 across 54 Vbeta and 13 Jbeta. From the immunoSEQ multiplex PCR reads, TCRdb called clonotypes with MiXCR, one entry per CDR3 protein. The sample shows about 290,000 distinct CDR3 sequences, 75% to 85% of them seen only once. CD8+ and CD4+ T cells were negatively isolated; TEMRA cells were FACS-enriched.

The material sequenced was CD8+ T cells from PBMCs. This chain connects TRBV11-2 to TRBJ1-1; TRBD1 is a possible D gene (6 bases). This sequence was found in a human donor with multiple sclerosis. CDR3 amino acids: CASSFRGDMNTEAFF. CDR3 sequence (DNA): TGTGCCAGCAGCTTTCGAGGGGACATGAACACTGAAGCTTTCTTT.